The 7 T cell receptor beta chains listed next were all sequenced from one sample in a study of shared clonotypes between healthy human individuals. TCRdb's copy holds only in-frame clones and misses some; the assay was immunoSEQ multiplex PCR. This table has under 650,000 clones, 90% to 96% appearing once. Source material: naive CD4+ T cells sorted from blood. Specified subset: CD45RA+ positively selected. The receptors were sampled from a woman under 40 in good health.

The rearrangement links TRBV11-1 to TRBJ2-7, with 12 nucleotides matching TRBD2. Losses at the gene ends were 4 bases for V and 2 bases for J; bases not matched to a gene: 12. This CDR3 contains 18 residues. The germline gives CDR1 SGHAT, CDR2 FQDESV (reference sequence). The CDR3 bases are TGTGCCAGCAGCTCACATAAAACCGGGACTAGCGGGCCCTACGAGCAGTACTTC. Its translation: CASSSHKTGTSGPYEQYF.

This rearrangement joins TRBV5-4 to TRBJ2-3; a possible D gene is TRBD2 (6 bases). This CDR3 has 17 residues. Trimming took 4 bases from V and 2 from J, leaving 20 bases between them. Germline CDR1 reads SGHNT; CDR2 reads YYREEE (reference sequence). CDR3 bases: TGTGCCAGCAGCCTCTCTTGGGCGGCGGGATACACAGATACGCAGTATTTT. Protein product: CASSLSWAAGYTDTQYF.

The chain employs TRBV28 and TRBJ2-2; D unclear. CDR1 MDHEN and CDR2 SYDVKM come from the germline V gene. V shed 5 bases and J shed 7 bases, with 11 bases lying between them. The CDR3 is made up of 13 amino acids. This CDR3 is CASSPQVIGELFF. CDR3 nucleotides: TGTGCCAGCAGTCCCCAGGTCATCGGGGAGCTGTTTTTT.

The chain employs TRBV28 and TRBJ2-5, with a tentative D call TRBD2 (5 bases). The CDR3 length is 14 residues. V was trimmed by 3 bases and J by 5 bases, leaving 13 bases between them. Germline V gene sequence: CDR1 MDHEN, CDR2 SYDVKM. The CDR3 protein is CASSFFGLTETQYF. CDR3 nucleotides: TGTGCCAGCAGTTTTTTTGGACTTACGGAGACCCAGTACTTC.

The chain recombines TRBV18 with TRBJ2-7; D ambiguous. CDR3 size: 15 residues. Germline CDR1 reads KGHSH; CDR2 reads LQKENI. With 1 base removed from V and 2 bases from J, the gap between germline ends came to 12 bases. CDR3 amino acids: CASSPQKGRTYEQYF. The DNA of the CDR3 is TGTGCCAGCTCACCACAGAAGGGCCGGACCTACGAGCAGTACTTC. The entire variable domain, with the rest obtained from reference TRBV18 and TRBJ2-7, is as follows: NAGVMQNPRHLVRRRGQEARLRCSPMKGHSHVYWYRQLPEEGLKFMVYLQKENIIDESGMPKERFSAEFPKEGPSILRIQQVVRGDSAAYFCASSPQKGRTYEQYFGPGTRLTVT.

The chain has TRBV14 and TRBJ2-5; a weak D match, TRBD2 (6 bases). This CDR3 is built from 11 residues. V lost 1 base and J lost 9, with 6 bases in between. Per the germline V gene, CDR1 is SGHDN and CDR2 is FVKESK. The CDR3 sequence: CASSQGGAQYF. The CDR3 DNA is TGTGCCAGCAGCCAAGGGGGGGCCCAGTACTTC.

The J gene is TRBJ2-5, the V gene TRBV18, with 9 positions matching TRBD2. Per the germline V gene, CDR1 is KGHSH and CDR2 is LQKENI. V shed 1 base, J shed 5 bases, and the junction held 8 bases outside the gene matches. CDR3 length equals 16 residues. In nucleotides, the CDR3 is TGTGCCAGCTCACCACTACCTAGCGGGACAAGTGAGACCCAGTACTTC. This sequence encodes CASSPLPSGTSETQYF.